The rows below give T cell receptor beta chains drawn from one sample of a study of OX40 agonist ivuxolimab in advanced cancers. Clones were read by immunoSEQ multiplex PCR, and TCRdb kept only the in-frame ones, dropping some. The sample lists 25,000 to 30,000 clones; 75% to 85% were seen once. The sequencing here drew on CD4+ or CD8+ T cells sorted from blood, taken in a trial of the OX40 agonist ivuxolimab. Receptors were obtained from an adult with an advanced solid tumor such as melanoma, head and neck, liver or kidney cancer. Both conserved end residues are part of each CDR3. A D gene is named only where the DNA matches it firmly. Size is stated for part of the rows, as once, few or many counts, or as a class when the clone is expanded.

cdr3_aa,cdr3_nt,clone_size,j_call,d_call,v_call
CASSLWGGRAQFF,TGTGCCAGCAGTTTATGGGGCGGGAGAGCTCAGTTCTTC,.,TRBJ2-1,TRBD2,TRBV27
CASSSTRDKDYEQYF,TGTGCCAGCAGCTCAACCCGGGACAAGGACTACGAGCAGTACTTC,.,TRBJ2-7,.,TRBV7-9
CASSWGSADTQYF,TGTGCCAGCAGCTGGGGCTCGGCAGATACGCAGTATTTT,.,TRBJ2-3,.,TRBV7-3
CASSPHSYEQYF,TGTGCCAGCAGTCCTCATTCCTACGAGCAGTACTTC,.,TRBJ2-7,.,TRBV28
CASSQPGQGIKWDGYTF,TGCGCCAGCAGCCAGCCGGGACAGGGTATTAAGTGGGATGGCTACACCTTC,large,TRBJ1-2,TRBD1,TRBV4-1
CASSEALLENEQFF,TGTGCCAGCAGTGAAGCGCTTCTTGAGAATGAGCAGTTCTTC,.,TRBJ2-1,.,TRBV2
CASSLGRFNYGYTF,TGTGCCAGCAGTTTAGGCCGGTTTAACTATGGCTACACCTTC,.,TRBJ1-2,.,TRBV28
CASTFRAWGSTEAFF,TGTGCCAGCACATTTAGGGCATGGGGAAGCACTGAAGCTTTCTTT,.,TRBJ1-1,.,TRBV11-2
CASSQKGLAGSTGELFF,TGCGCCAGCAGCCAAAAGGGACTAGCGGGGAGTACCGGGGAGCTGTTTTTT,.,TRBJ2-2,TRBD2,TRBV4-1
CATSRVPNLGGGAYEQYF,TGTGCCACCAGCAGAGTACCCAATTTGGGCGGGGGGGCCTACGAGCAGTACTTC,.,TRBJ2-7,TRBD2,TRBV15
CASSNRDYNSPLHF,TGTGCCAGTTCGAACAGGGACTATAATTCACCCCTCCACTTT,.,TRBJ1-6,.,TRBV4-2
CASSYGIMISNEQYF,TGTGCCAGCAGTTACGGGATAATGATTTCGAACGAGCAGTACTTC,.,TRBJ2-7,.,TRBV14
CASSATAGGPETQYF,TGTGCCAGCAGCGCCACAGCGGGAGGGCCGGAGACCCAGTACTTC,.,TRBJ2-5,TRBD2,TRBV14
CSVSGGIITKNIQYF,TGCAGCGTGAGCGGGGGGATTATTACCAAAAACATTCAGTACTTC,.,TRBJ2-4,TRBD2,TRBV29-1
CASSFSLVGTGDEQYF,TGTGCCAGCAGTTTCTCTCTTGTGGGGACAGGGGACGAGCAGTACTTC,.,TRBJ2-7,TRBD1,TRBV28
CASRMTSGSPSYEQYF,TGTGCCAGCAGGATGACTAGCGGGAGCCCGTCCTACGAGCAGTACTTC,.,TRBJ2-7,TRBD2,TRBV27
CASSEGVRLGSYEQYF,TGTGCCAGCAGTGAAGGTGTGAGGTTAGGGTCCTACGAGCAGTACTTC,.,TRBJ2-7,.,TRBV6-1
CASSTGTSGRNEQFF,TGTGCCAGCAGCACGGGGACTAGCGGGAGGAATGAGCAGTTCTTC,.,TRBJ2-1,TRBD2,TRBV27
CASSLAPGGVRTYEQYF,TGTGCCAGCAGCTTAGCTCCCGGGGGGGTAAGAACCTACGAGCAGTACTTC,.,TRBJ2-7,TRBD2,TRBV7-6
CAIKGVGDLSTEAFF,TGTGCCATCAAGGGGGTGGGAGACTTGAGCACTGAAGCTTTCTTT,.,TRBJ1-1,.,TRBV10-3